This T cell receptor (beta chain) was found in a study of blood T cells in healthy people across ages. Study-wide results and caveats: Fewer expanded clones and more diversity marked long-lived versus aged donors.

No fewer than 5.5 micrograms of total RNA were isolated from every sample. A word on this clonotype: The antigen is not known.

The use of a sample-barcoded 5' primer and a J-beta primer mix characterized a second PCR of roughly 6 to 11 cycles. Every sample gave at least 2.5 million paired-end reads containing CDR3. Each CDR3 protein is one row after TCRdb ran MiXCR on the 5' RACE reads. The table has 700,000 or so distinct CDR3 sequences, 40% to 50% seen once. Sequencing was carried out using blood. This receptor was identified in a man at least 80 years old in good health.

This chain's CDR3 is CSVEDPPEAFF. The CDR3 coding sequence is TGCAGCGTTGAAGATCCCCCTGAAGCTTTCTTT. The rearrangement links TRBV29-1 to TRBJ1-1; D call uncertain. V was shortened by 0 bases and J by 6 bases, with 5 bases between the two germline ends. The CDR3 loop spans 11 amino acids. Germline CDR1 is SQVTM and CDR2 is ANQGSEA.